This T cell receptor (beta chain) was identified during a study of neurological immune-mediated disorders. Study information: Of the approximately 34 patients with multiple sclerosis, around 30 had relapsing-remitting MS, whereas the remaining 3 had secondary progressive MS.

The cDNA came from 5'RACE, which used 10-nucleotide random UMIs. Each CDR3 protein is one row after TCRdb ran MiXCR on the 5' RACE reads. In the table there are 50,000 or so distinct CDR3 sequences, around 4% of which are singletons. This clonotype was counted ten times or more. This CDR3 comprises 15 residues. Trimming removed 2 bases from V and 8 bases from J; junction bases left unmatched: 8. Germline V gives CDR1 MRHNA, CDR2 SNTAGT. PBMCs stored at -80 C, 2 million in total, were the source of the unsorted libraries. The receptor was derived from a man between 60 and 75 years old with multiple sclerosis. The chain joins TRBV6-4 to TRBJ2-2, with 7 bases identical to TRBD1. The sequenced sample consisted of PBMCs. The CDR3 sequence: CASSDPNRGAGELFF. As DNA, the CDR3 is TGTGCCAGCAGTGACCCCAACAGGGGAGCTGGGGAGCTGTTTTTT.